The source of this T cell receptor beta chain is a study of PD-L1 blockade in urothelial cancer. Study-level findings and limits: Durable benefit was linked to greater 3-week expansion of tumor-associated blood clones. Improved survival was predicted by pretreatment blood TCR clonality below the median.

The CDR3 runs to 13 residues. V was pared by 7 bases and J by 2 bases, with 14 bases between. Germline CDR1 is SQVTM and CDR2 is ANQGSEA. For this clone: Its antigen is still unknown.

As for time point: pretreatment peripheral blood. The repertoire was sequenced with immunoSEQ multiplex PCR; TCRdb's copy has only in-frame clones and lacks some. The table includes about 74,000 clones, approximately 87% detected once. The source material was PBMCs, sampled around atezolizumab (anti-PD-L1) treatment. This receptor was identified in a man aged 65 to 79 with urothelial cancer. The chain couples TRBV29-1 to TRBJ1-1; D is perhaps TRBD1 (6 bases). The CDR3 DNA is TGCAGCGCCATCCGAGGGGGAAACACTGAAGCTTTCTTT. Amino acids: CSAIRGGNTEAFF.